The rows below give T cell receptor beta chains drawn from one sample of a study of metastatic and nonmetastatic thyroid tumors. TCRdb re-called the PCR reads via MiXCR. The table records 50,000 to 70,000 clones, about 4% of them present only once. The specimen was blood. The receptors were sampled from a female donor with papillary thyroid cancer or a benign thyroid nodule (not recorded which). Some clones in this sample may be carry-over from other donors' samples. CDR3s include the opening cysteine and the closing phenylalanine or tryptophan. D genes are given only for firm matches. Clone size is stated in some rows and not others, as once, few, many or a class when expanded.

J gene: TRBJ1-5; clone size: -; V gene: TRBV6-1; D gene: -; CDR3 DNA: TGTGCCAGCAGTGAAGTAGGGGGGTACAATCAGCCCCAGCATTTT; CDR3 protein: CASSEVGGYNQPQHF
J gene: TRBJ2-2; clone size: many; V gene: TRBV9; D gene: -; CDR3 DNA: TGTGCCAGCAGCGTAGTCCAAGCCGGGGAGCTGTTTTTT; CDR3 protein: CASSVVQAGELFF
J gene: TRBJ1-2; clone size: few; V gene: TRBV28; D gene: -; CDR3 DNA: TGTGCCAGCAGTTCGGGGCAGGGGCCCTATGGCTACACCTTC; CDR3 protein: CASSSGQGPYGYTF
J gene: TRBJ2-3; clone size: many; V gene: TRBV7-9; D gene: TRBD1; CDR3 DNA: TGTGCCAGCAGCTTAGACCGGGACAGGGTCGCAGATACGCAGTATTTT; CDR3 protein: CASSLDRDRVADTQYF
J gene: TRBJ1-2; clone size: few; V gene: TRBV27; D gene: TRBD1; CDR3 DNA: TGTGCCAGCAGTTATTCGGGACAGGGCCTCTATGGCTACACCTTC; CDR3 protein: CASSYSGQGLYGYTF
J gene: TRBJ2-1; clone size: many; V gene: TRBV12-3/TRBV12-4; D gene: -; CDR3 DNA: TGTGCCAGCAGTTCCCTCGGGTTAGGGTCCCTCTACAATGAGCAGTTCTTC; CDR3 protein: CASSSLGLGSLYNEQFF
J gene: TRBJ2-7; clone size: many; V gene: TRBV6-2/TRBV6-3; D gene: -; CDR3 DNA: TGTGCCAGCAGTAACAGAATTGCAGGGTTCCACGAGCAGTACTTC; CDR3 protein: CASSNRIAGFHEQYF
J gene: TRBJ2-2; clone size: many; V gene: TRBV12-3/TRBV12-4; D gene: -; CDR3 DNA: TGTGCCAGCAGCCCGTGGGCCCTCGGCGCCGGCGGGGAGCTGTTTTTT; CDR3 protein: CASSPWALGAGGELFF
J gene: TRBJ2-2; clone size: many; V gene: TRBV27; D gene: TRBD1; CDR3 DNA: TGTGCCAGCAGCCCAGGGCCGGGACAGTCGAACACCGGGGAGCTGTTTTTT; CDR3 protein: CASSPGPGQSNTGELFF
J gene: TRBJ2-7; clone size: -; V gene: TRBV6-1; D gene: -; CDR3 DNA: TGTGCCAGCAGTGAATTTACGGGAATCCTGGGCGAGCAGTACTTC; CDR3 protein: CASSEFTGILGEQYF
J gene: TRBJ1-1; clone size: few; V gene: TRBV18; D gene: TRBD1; CDR3 DNA: TGTGCCAGCCTAACGCTCAATCTGGGACAGGGGGAATTGAACACTGAAGCTTTCTTT; CDR3 protein: CASLTLNLGQGELNTEAFF
J gene: TRBJ1-2; clone size: -; V gene: TRBV20-1; D gene: -; CDR3 DNA: TGCAGTGCTAGCCCGGTGACCTATGGCTACACCTTC; CDR3 protein: CSASPVTYGYTF
J gene: TRBJ2-7; clone size: many; V gene: TRBV7-9; D gene: TRBD2; CDR3 DNA: TGTGCCAGCAGCTTAGAAGGGCTAGCGGGAGGTGAGCAGTACTTC; CDR3 protein: CASSLEGLAGGEQYF
J gene: TRBJ1-2; clone size: -; V gene: TRBV28; D gene: -; CDR3 DNA: TGTGCCAGCCACGAAGGGAAAAACTATGGCTACACCTTC; CDR3 protein: CASHEGKNYGYTF
J gene: TRBJ2-2; clone size: -; V gene: TRBV27; D gene: -; CDR3 DNA: TGTGCCACCCGGACAGCGAACACCGGGGAGCTGTTTTTT; CDR3 protein: CATRTANTGELFF
J gene: TRBJ2-7; clone size: many; V gene: TRBV5-6; D gene: -; CDR3 DNA: TGTGCCAGTCAGAGGGGGGGGGTGGAGTACGAGCAGTACTTC; CDR3 protein: CASQRGGVEYEQYF
J gene: TRBJ2-7; clone size: many; V gene: TRBV19; D gene: TRBD1; CDR3 DNA: TGTGCCAGTAGTTCCTTTCCAAGGGGGCGTAACCCCTACGAGCAGTACTTC; CDR3 protein: CASSSFPRGRNPYEQYF
J gene: TRBJ2-1; clone size: many; V gene: TRBV5-8; D gene: -; CDR3 DNA: TGTGCCAGCAGCTTGATGGGACTCCTCTCCAGTGAGCAGTTCTTC; CDR3 protein: CASSLMGLLSSEQFF
J gene: TRBJ2-5; clone size: many; V gene: TRBV18; D gene: TRBD2; CDR3 DNA: TGTGCCAGCTCACCAGGAGCGGGAGAGGAGACCCAGTACTTC; CDR3 protein: CASSPGAGEETQYF
J gene: TRBJ1-2; clone size: many; V gene: TRBV6-5; D gene: TRBD1; CDR3 DNA: TGTGCCAGCAGTTACTCGACCAGGGGGCAAGACTATGGCTACACCTTC; CDR3 protein: CASSYSTRGQDYGYTF
J gene: TRBJ1-1; clone size: -; V gene: TRBV11-1; D gene: TRBD1; CDR3 DNA: TGTGCCAGCAGGACGGGACAGGGGGCGTCGGACGAAGCTTTCTTT; CDR3 protein: CASRTGQGASDEAFF
J gene: TRBJ2-5; clone size: many; V gene: TRBV18; D gene: -; CDR3 DNA: TGTGCCAGCTCACCATTGGAGACCCAGTACTTC; CDR3 protein: CASSPLETQYF
J gene: TRBJ2-7; clone size: many; V gene: TRBV7-9; D gene: -; CDR3 DNA: TGTGCCAGCAGCTTGCTTCAGTCCTACGAGCAGTACTTC; CDR3 protein: CASSLLQSYEQYF
J gene: TRBJ1-1; clone size: many; V gene: TRBV20-1; D gene: TRBD1; CDR3 DNA: TGCAGTGCTAGAGGGGGGCAGGGGGGGAACACTGAAGCTTTCTTT; CDR3 protein: CSARGGQGGNTEAFF
J gene: TRBJ2-1; clone size: many; V gene: TRBV27; D gene: TRBD2; CDR3 DNA: TGTGCCAGCAGTTTCTGGCTAGCGGGAGTCCGCGAGCAGTTCTTC; CDR3 protein: CASSFWLAGVREQFF
J gene: TRBJ2-5; clone size: few; V gene: TRBV19; D gene: -; CDR3 DNA: TGTGCCAGTAGCCGACGGGGACAAGAGACCCAATACTTC; CDR3 protein: CASSRRGQETQYF
J gene: TRBJ1-1; clone size: few; V gene: TRBV20-1; D gene: TRBD1; CDR3 DNA: TGCAGTGCTAGAGGACAGGGGGGACGGACTGAAGCTTTCTTT; CDR3 protein: CSARGQGGRTEAFF
J gene: TRBJ2-1; clone size: many; V gene: TRBV20-1; D gene: TRBD2; CDR3 DNA: TGCAGTGCTAGAGATCGTATCGGGGGACTAGCGGGGTCCTACAATGAGCAGTTCTTC; CDR3 protein: CSARDRIGGLAGSYNEQFF
J gene: TRBJ2-1; clone size: many; V gene: TRBV4-1; D gene: -; CDR3 DNA: TGCGCCAGCAGCCAAAGGCTCGAGCAGTTCTTC; CDR3 protein: CASSQRLEQFF
J gene: TRBJ2-7; clone size: few; V gene: TRBV2; D gene: -; CDR3 DNA: TGTGCCAGCAGTGAAACAGGATTGGGGGTTCCCTACGAGCAGTACTTC; CDR3 protein: CASSETGLGVPYEQYF
J gene: TRBJ2-1; clone size: many; V gene: TRBV10-3; D gene: -; CDR3 DNA: TGTGCCGTCGTGGGGGGAAGCCTTTACAATGAGCAGTTCTTC; CDR3 protein: CAVVGGSLYNEQFF
J gene: TRBJ2-2; clone size: few; V gene: TRBV7-9; D gene: -; CDR3 DNA: TGTGCCAGCAGCTTAGGGATCGGGGAGCTGTTTTTT; CDR3 protein: CASSLGIGELFF
J gene: TRBJ2-4; clone size: few; V gene: TRBV5-6; D gene: TRBD2; CDR3 DNA: TGTGCCAGCAGCCTGACTAGCGGGAGGGCCTCGTACTTC; CDR3 protein: CASSLTSGRASYF
J gene: TRBJ1-5; clone size: many; V gene: TRBV6-1; D gene: TRBD1; CDR3 DNA: TGTGCCAGCACGAAATCCCCAGGGGGAAATCAGCCCCAGCATTTT; CDR3 protein: CASTKSPGGNQPQHF
J gene: TRBJ1-1; clone size: many; V gene: TRBV7-9; D gene: -; CDR3 DNA: TGTGCCAGCAGCTTAGCGTGGGGGAACACTGAAGCTTTCTTT; CDR3 protein: CASSLAWGNTEAFF
J gene: TRBJ2-3; clone size: many; V gene: TRBV6-4; D gene: -; CDR3 DNA: TGTGCCAGCAGTGGGGAAAACGGAGGTACGCAGTATTTT; CDR3 protein: CASSGENGGTQYF
J gene: TRBJ2-7; clone size: many; V gene: TRBV20-1; D gene: -; CDR3 DNA: TGCAGTGCGGGCCCGGAGCAGTACTTC; CDR3 protein: CSAGPEQYF
J gene: TRBJ2-1; clone size: once; V gene: TRBV6-1; D gene: -; CDR3 DNA: TGTGCCAGCACGATGGGGGAGAATGAGCCGTTGTTC; CDR3 protein: CASTMGENEPLF
J gene: TRBJ2-1; clone size: many; V gene: TRBV28; D gene: TRBD2; CDR3 DNA: TGTGCCAGCATTAATCCCCCCGGGACTAGCGGGACCTATGAGCAGTTCTTC; CDR3 protein: CASINPPGTSGTYEQFF
J gene: TRBJ1-4; clone size: many; V gene: TRBV14; D gene: -; CDR3 DNA: TGTGCCAGCAGCCAAGTCAGGCTTAATGAAAAACTGTTTTTT; CDR3 protein: CASSQVRLNEKLFF
J gene: TRBJ2-3; clone size: many; V gene: TRBV6-2/TRBV6-3; D gene: TRBD2; CDR3 DNA: TGTGCCAGCAGTTACTTCCCTAGCGGGGTGCCGGATACGCAGTATTTT; CDR3 protein: CASSYFPSGVPDTQYF
J gene: TRBJ2-1; clone size: many; V gene: TRBV20-1; D gene: -; CDR3 DNA: TGCAGTGCTGCCGGACTTCCTGAGCAGTTCTTC; CDR3 protein: CSAAGLPEQFF
J gene: TRBJ2-1; clone size: many; V gene: TRBV6-1; D gene: TRBD2; CDR3 DNA: TGTGCCAGCAGTGCCGGGACTAGCGGGAGCTATGAGCAGTTCTTC; CDR3 protein: CASSAGTSGSYEQFF
J gene: TRBJ1-2; clone size: many; V gene: TRBV30; D gene: -; CDR3 DNA: TGTGCCTTGAGAACACGGACAGCTAATAACTATGGCTACACCTTC; CDR3 protein: CALRTRTANNYGYTF
J gene: TRBJ2-2; clone size: -; V gene: TRBV20-1; D gene: TRBD2; CDR3 DNA: TGCAGTGCCCAGGTATCCGGGGGGGAAGACACCGGGGAGCTGTTTTTT; CDR3 protein: CSAQVSGGEDTGELFF
J gene: TRBJ2-3; clone size: few; V gene: TRBV20-1; D gene: -; CDR3 DNA: TGCATTGCTAGATCTGAGCGCCAGGGCAGGGGGGCAGATACACAGTATTTT; CDR3 protein: CIARSERQGRGADTQYF
J gene: TRBJ2-1; clone size: many; V gene: TRBV20-1; D gene: -; CDR3 DNA: TGCAGCGCTAGAGATGGCGGGACGACCAATGAGCAGTTCTTC; CDR3 protein: CSARDGGTTNEQFF
J gene: TRBJ2-7; clone size: many; V gene: TRBV4-1; D gene: TRBD1; CDR3 DNA: TGCGCCAGCAGCCACACAGGGGCCTACGAGCAGTACTTC; CDR3 protein: CASSHTGAYEQYF
J gene: TRBJ1-5; clone size: -; V gene: TRBV30; D gene: -; CDR3 DNA: TGTGCCTGGAGTTACAGCAGCAATCAGCCCCAGCATTTT; CDR3 protein: CAWSYSSNQPQHF